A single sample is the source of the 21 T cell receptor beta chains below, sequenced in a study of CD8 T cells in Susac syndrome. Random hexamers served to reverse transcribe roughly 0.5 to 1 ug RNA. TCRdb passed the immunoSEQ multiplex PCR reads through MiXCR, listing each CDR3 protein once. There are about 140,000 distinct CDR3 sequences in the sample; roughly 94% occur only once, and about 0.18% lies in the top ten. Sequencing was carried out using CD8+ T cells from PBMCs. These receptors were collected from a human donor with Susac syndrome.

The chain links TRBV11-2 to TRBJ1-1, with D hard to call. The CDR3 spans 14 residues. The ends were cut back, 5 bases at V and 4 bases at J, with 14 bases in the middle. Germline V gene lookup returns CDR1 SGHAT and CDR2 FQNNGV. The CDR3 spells CASSETTGSTEAFF. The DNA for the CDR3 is TGTGCCAGCAGCGAGACGACCGGGAGCACTGAAGCTTTCTTT.

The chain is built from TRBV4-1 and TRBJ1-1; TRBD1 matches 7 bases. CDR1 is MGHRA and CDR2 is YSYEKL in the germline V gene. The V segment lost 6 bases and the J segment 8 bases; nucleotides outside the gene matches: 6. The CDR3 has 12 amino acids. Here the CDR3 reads CASRQGSGEAFF. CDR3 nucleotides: TGCGCCAGCAGACAGGGGTCGGGGGAAGCTTTCTTT.

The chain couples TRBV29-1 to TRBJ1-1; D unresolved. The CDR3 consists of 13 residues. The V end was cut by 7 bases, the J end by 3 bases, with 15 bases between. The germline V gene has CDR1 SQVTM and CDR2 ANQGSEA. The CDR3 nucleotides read TGCAGCGCTATTCTGGACCCCTACACTGAAGCTTTCTTT. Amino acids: CSAILDPYTEAFF.

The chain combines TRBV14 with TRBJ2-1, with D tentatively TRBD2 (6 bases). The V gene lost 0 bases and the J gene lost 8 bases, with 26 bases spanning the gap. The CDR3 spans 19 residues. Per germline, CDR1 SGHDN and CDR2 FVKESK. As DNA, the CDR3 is TGTGCCAGCAGCCAAGATCGGAGCCTATCGACTAGTTTCGCGCATGAGCAGTTCTTC. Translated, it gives CASSQDRSLSTSFAHEQFF.

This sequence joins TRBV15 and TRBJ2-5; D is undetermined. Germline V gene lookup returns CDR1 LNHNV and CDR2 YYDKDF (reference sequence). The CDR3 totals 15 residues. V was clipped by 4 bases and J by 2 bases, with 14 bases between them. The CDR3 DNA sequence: TGTGCCACCAGCACCCGACATTCCTCACAAGAGACCCAGTACTTC. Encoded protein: CATSTRHSSQETQYF. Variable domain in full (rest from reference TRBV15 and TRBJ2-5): DAMVIQNPRYQVTQFGKPVTLSCSQTLNHNVMYWYQQKSSQAPKLLFHYYDKDFNNEADTPDNFQSRRPNTSFCFLDIRSPGLGDTAMYLCATSTRHSSQETQYFGPGTRLLVL.

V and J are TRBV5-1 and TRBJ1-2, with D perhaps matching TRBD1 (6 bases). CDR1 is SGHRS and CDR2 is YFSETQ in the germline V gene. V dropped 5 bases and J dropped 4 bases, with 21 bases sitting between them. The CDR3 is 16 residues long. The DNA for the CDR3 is TGCGCCAGCAGGTCAACACGGGACACTAAACGCTATGGCTACACCTTC. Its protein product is CASRSTRDTKRYGYTF.

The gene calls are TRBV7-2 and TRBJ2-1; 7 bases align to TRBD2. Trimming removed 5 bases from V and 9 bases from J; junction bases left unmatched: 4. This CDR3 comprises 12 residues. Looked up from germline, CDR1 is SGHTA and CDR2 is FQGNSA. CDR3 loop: CASSQTSVEQFF. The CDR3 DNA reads TGTGCCAGCAGCCAAACTAGCGTTGAGCAGTTCTTC.

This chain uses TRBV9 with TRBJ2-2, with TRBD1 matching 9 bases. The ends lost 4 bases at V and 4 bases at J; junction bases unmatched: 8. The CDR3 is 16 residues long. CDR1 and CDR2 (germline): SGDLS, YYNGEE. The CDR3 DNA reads TGTGCCAGCAGCAGGAGTCGGGACAGGGTCACCGGGGAGCTGTTTTTT. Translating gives CASSRSRDRVTGELFF.

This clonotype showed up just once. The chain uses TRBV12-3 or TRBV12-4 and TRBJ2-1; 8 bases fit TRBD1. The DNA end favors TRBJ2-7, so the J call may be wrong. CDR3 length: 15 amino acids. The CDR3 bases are TGTGCCAGCAGCGGAGGACAGGGAGTGTCCTACGAGCAGTACTTC. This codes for CASSGGQGVSYEQYF.

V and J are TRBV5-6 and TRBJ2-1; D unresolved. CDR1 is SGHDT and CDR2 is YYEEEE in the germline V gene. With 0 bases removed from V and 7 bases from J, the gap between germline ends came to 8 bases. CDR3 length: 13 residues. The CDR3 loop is CASSLGGSNEQFF. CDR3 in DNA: TGTGCCAGCAGCTTGGGGGGTAGTAATGAGCAGTTCTTC. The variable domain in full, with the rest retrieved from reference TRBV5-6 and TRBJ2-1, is DAGVTQSPTHLIKTRGQQVTLRCSPKSGHDTVSWYQQALGQGPQFIFQYYEEEERQRGNFPDRFSGHQFPNYSSELNVNALLLGDSALYLCASSLGGSNEQFFGPGTRLTVL.

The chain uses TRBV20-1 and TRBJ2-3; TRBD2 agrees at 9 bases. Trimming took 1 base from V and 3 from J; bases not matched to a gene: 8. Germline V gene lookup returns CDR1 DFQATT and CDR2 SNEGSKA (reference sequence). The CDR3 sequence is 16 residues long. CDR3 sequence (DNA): TGCAGTGCTAGAGGGCGTAGCGGGAGTGGGACAGATACGCAGTATTTT. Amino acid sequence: CSARGRSGSGTDTQYF.

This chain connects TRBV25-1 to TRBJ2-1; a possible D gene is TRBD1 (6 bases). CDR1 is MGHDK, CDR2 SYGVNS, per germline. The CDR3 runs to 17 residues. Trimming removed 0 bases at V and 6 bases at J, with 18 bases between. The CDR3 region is CASSEYFAGEKGNEQFF. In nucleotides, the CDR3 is TGTGCCAGCAGTGAATATTTCGCAGGGGAAAAGGGCAATGAGCAGTTCTTC.

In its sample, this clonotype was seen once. The CDR3 here is CASSWSVNEQFF. The CDR3 DNA reads TGTGCCAGCAGCTGGTCCGTCAATGAGCAGTTCTTC. This chain uses TRBV7-8 with TRBJ2-1; D remains ambiguous. The length of the CDR3 is 12 residues. Germline assignment: CDR1 SGHVS and CDR2 FQNEAQ. V was clipped by 4 bases and J by 6 bases, with 7 bases between them. The full variable domain, in which reference TRBV7-8 and TRBJ2-1 provide the parts outside the CDR3, is GAGVSQSPRYKVAKRGQDVALRCDPISGHVSLFWYQQALGQGPEFLTYFQNEAQLDKSGLPSDRFFAERPEGSVSTLKIQRTQQEDSAVYLCASSWSVNEQFFGPGTRLTVL.

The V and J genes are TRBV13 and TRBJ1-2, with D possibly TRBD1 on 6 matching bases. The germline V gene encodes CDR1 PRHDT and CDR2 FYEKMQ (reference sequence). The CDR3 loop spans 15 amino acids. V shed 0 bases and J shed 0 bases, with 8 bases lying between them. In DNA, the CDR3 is TGTGCCAGCAGCTTAGGCCGGGGGCCTAACTATGGCTACACCTTC. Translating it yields CASSLGRGPNYGYTF.

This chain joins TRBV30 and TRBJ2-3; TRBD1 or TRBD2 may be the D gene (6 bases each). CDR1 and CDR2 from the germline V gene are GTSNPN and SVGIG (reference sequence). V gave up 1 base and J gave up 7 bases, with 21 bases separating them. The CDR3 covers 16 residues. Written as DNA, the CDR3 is TGTGCCTGGAGTGCCCCGGACAACGGGGGCACGCATACGCAGTATTTT. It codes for CAWSAPDNGGTHTQYF.

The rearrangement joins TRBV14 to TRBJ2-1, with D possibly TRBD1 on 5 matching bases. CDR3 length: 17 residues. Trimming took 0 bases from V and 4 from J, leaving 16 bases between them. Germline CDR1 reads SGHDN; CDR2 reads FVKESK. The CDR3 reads CASSQDRGLMPYNEQFF. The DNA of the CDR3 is TGTGCCAGCAGCCAAGATAGGGGCCTGATGCCTTACAATGAGCAGTTCTTC.

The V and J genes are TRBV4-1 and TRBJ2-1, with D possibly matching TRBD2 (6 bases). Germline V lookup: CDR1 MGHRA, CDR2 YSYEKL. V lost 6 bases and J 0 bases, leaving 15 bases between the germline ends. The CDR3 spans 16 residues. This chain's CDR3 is CASSHAMRGSYNEQFF. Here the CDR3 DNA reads TGCGCCAGCAGTCATGCGATGCGGGGCTCCTACAATGAGCAGTTCTTC.

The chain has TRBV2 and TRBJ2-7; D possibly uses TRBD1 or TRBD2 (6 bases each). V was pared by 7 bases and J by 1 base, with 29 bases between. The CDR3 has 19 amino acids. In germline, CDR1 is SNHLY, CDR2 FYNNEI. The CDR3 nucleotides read TGTGCCAGCATGGGCCCAGATCATGGGGGCGGGAAAGGATCCTACGAGCAGTACTTC. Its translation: CASMGPDHGGGKGSYEQYF.

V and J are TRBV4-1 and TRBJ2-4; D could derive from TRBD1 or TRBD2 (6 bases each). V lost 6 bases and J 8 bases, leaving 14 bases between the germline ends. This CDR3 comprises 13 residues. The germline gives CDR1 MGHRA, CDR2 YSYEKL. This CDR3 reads CASRGGLGDIQYF. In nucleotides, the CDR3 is TGCGCCAGCAGAGGGGGGCTGGGGGACATTCAGTACTTC.

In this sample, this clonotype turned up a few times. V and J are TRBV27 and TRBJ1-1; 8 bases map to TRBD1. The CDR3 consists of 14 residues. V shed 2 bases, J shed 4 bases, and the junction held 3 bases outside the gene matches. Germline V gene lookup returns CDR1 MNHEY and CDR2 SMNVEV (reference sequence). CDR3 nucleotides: TGTGCCAGCAGTTTAGGGACAGGACTCACTGAAGCTTTCTTT. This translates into CASSLGTGLTEAFF.

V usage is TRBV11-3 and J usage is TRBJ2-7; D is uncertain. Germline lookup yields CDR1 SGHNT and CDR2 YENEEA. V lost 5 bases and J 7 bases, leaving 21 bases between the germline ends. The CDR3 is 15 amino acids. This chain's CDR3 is CASSPEKSGWQEQYF. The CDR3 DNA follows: TGTGCCAGCAGCCCCGAAAAATCCGGATGGCAAGAGCAGTACTTC. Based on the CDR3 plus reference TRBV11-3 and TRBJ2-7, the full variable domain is EAGVVQSPRYKIIEKKQPVAFWCNPISGHNTLYWYLQNLGQGPELLIRYENEEAVDDSQLPKDRFSAERLKGVDSTLKIQPAELGDSAVYLCASSPEKSGWQEQYFGPGTRLTVT.